Each of the 23 T cell receptor beta chains below was sequenced from the same sample in a study of blood T cell repertoires in COVID-19. Profiled with immunoSEQ multiplex PCR; TCRdb holds only in-frame clones, not every one. The sample includes approximately 90,000 clones, about four fifths of them seen just once. Sequenced sample: peripheral blood. The receptors stem from a man between 65 and 79 years old with COVID-19, enrolled during active disease.

The chain has TRBV6-1 and TRBJ1-1; 7 bases are a match to TRBD1. Germline V gene sequence: CDR1 MNHNS, CDR2 SASEGT. This CDR3 is 16 amino acids long. Losses at the gene ends were 1 base for V and 1 base for J; bases not matched to a gene: 6. The CDR3 loop is CASSEGEQGRNTEAFF. DNA for the CDR3: TGTGCCAGCAGTGAAGGAGAACAGGGGAGGAACACTGAAGCTTTCTTT.

The sample holds many counts of this clone. The gene calls are TRBV4-1 and TRBJ2-7, with 9 nucleotides matching TRBD2. The CDR3 covers 15 residues. Trimming at V came to 4 bases and at J to 3 bases, leaving 7 bases not matched to a gene. CDR1 is MGHRA, CDR2 YSYEKL, per germline. The CDR3 bases are TGCGCCAGCAGCCGAGCCGGGACTAGCTTCTACGAGCAGTACTTC. Its protein product is CASSRAGTSFYEQYF.

V is TRBV28 and J is TRBJ1-5; the D gene is possibly TRBD1 (6 bases). Germline V gene lookup returns CDR1 MDHEN and CDR2 SYDVKM. CDR3 length: 12 residues. This CDR3 reads CAVRGPNQPQHF. In DNA, the CDR3 is TGTGCTGTGCGGGGGCCCAATCAGCCCCAGCATTTT.

This clone was observed a few times. The chain uses TRBV28 and TRBJ2-7, with D perhaps matching TRBD2 (5 bases). Germline CDR1 is MDHEN and CDR2 is SYDVKM. The CDR3 is made up of 14 amino acids. Trimming removed 6 bases from V and 3 bases from J, with 15 bases in between. CDR3 region: CASRSFGERYEQYF. As DNA, the CDR3 is TGTGCCAGCAGGTCTTTCGGGGAACGCTACGAGCAGTACTTC.

CDR3 region: CASSERTGSYGYTF. In DNA, the CDR3 is TGTGCCAGCAGCGAAAGGACAGGGAGCTATGGCTACACCTTC. The rearrangement joins TRBV7-9 to TRBJ1-2; 8 nucleotides match TRBD1. This CDR3 spans 14 amino acids. V shed 5 bases, J shed 4 bases, and the junction held 6 bases outside the gene matches. Germline values: CDR1 SEHNR, CDR2 FQNEAQ (reference sequence).

The CDR3 spells CASSPGTEETQYF. The CDR3 nucleotides read TGTGCCAGCTCACCTGGGACAGAAGAGACCCAGTACTTC. The J gene is TRBJ2-5, the V gene TRBV18, with 7 bases that match TRBD1. Germline loops: CDR1 KGHSH, CDR2 LQKENI. The CDR3 consists of 13 residues. Trimming removed 3 bases from V and 3 bases from J; junction bases left unmatched: 1.

The table lists this clone with a few counts. V gene TRBV4-2 combines with J gene TRBJ2-1; weak D call: TRBD2 (5 bases). The ends were cut back, 4 bases at V and 7 bases at J, with 14 bases in the middle. The CDR3 extends over 14 amino acids. Germline V gene lookup returns CDR1 LGHNA and CDR2 YNFKEQ. CDR3 in amino acids: CASSPGRAGNEQFF. CDR3 bases: TGTGCCAGCAGCCCTGGGCGGGCAGGAAATGAGCAGTTCTTC.

This clone was picked up a small number of times. The chain recombines TRBV18 with TRBJ1-1; the match to TRBD1 covers 10 bases. The CDR3 length is 15 residues. Germline trimming cut 4 bases from V and 4 bases from J; bases unmatched to any gene: 6. From germline, CDR1 is KGHSH and CDR2 LQKENI. CDR3 region: CASSHGQGGGTEAFF. CDR3 in DNA: TGTGCCAGCTCACACGGACAGGGGGGAGGCACTGAAGCTTTCTTT.

The chain uses TRBV6-5 and TRBJ2-5; a weak D match, TRBD2 (7 bases). Germline V gene lookup returns CDR1 MNHEY and CDR2 SVGAGI. V lost 8 bases, J lost 4 bases, and 14 bases lay in between. The CDR3 is made up of 13 amino acids. CDR3 nucleotides: TGTGCCAGCGGGGGCACGGGGGGAGAGACCCAGTACTTC. Amino acids: CASGGTGGETQYF.

The genes are TRBV28 and TRBJ2-4, with TRBD1 matching 7 bases. Germline lookup yields CDR1 MDHEN and CDR2 SYDVKM. Losses at the gene ends were 6 bases for V and 11 bases for J; bases not matched to a gene: 7. The CDR3 is made up of 12 amino acids. The CDR3 protein is CASRPTGTFQYF. CDR3 bases: TGTGCCAGCAGGCCGACAGGGACGTTTCAGTACTTC. Variable domain in full (rest from reference TRBV28 and TRBJ2-4): DVKVTQSSRYLVKRTGEKVFLECVQDMDHENMFWYRQDPGLGLRLIYFSYDVKMKEKGDIPEGYSVSREKKERFSLILESASTNQTSMYLCASRPTGTFQYFGAGTRLSVL.

The chain joins TRBV7-3 to TRBJ1-1; TRBD1 aligns across 7 bases. From germline, CDR1 is SGHTA and CDR2 FQGTGA. The CDR3 has 14 amino acids. After removal of 4 bases from V and 3 bases from J, the junction contained 5 bases not matched to a gene. The CDR3 nucleotides are TGTGCCAGCAGCTCAACAGGGGTCGACACTGAAGCTTTCTTT. Protein product: CASSSTGVDTEAFF.

This clone was seen a handful of times. The chain links TRBV5-1 to TRBJ2-2, with D unclear. The CDR3 is made up of 16 amino acids. Trimming removed 1 base from V and 3 bases from J, with 13 bases in between. Germline assignment: CDR1 SGHRS and CDR2 YFSETQ. This CDR3 is CASSLNAEHHTGELFF. CDR3 nucleotides: TGCGCCAGCAGCTTGAATGCGGAACATCACACCGGGGAGCTGTTTTTT.

The genes are TRBV4-1 and TRBJ1-1; 8 bases map to TRBD1. Germline V gene data show CDR1 as MGHRA and CDR2 as YSYEKL. V shed 0 bases and J 4 bases; nucleotides not matched to a gene: 7. The CDR3 contains 16 residues. DNA of the CDR3: TGCGCCAGCAGCCAAGAGAAGGACAGGGTGGGCACTGAAGCTTTCTTT. Residues: CASSQEKDRVGTEAFF.

The chain recombines TRBV4-2 with TRBJ2-1; D is unresolved. CDR3 length: 15 residues. Trimming cost V 0 bases and J 4 bases, with 10 bases left between them. Looked up from germline, CDR1 is LGHNA and CDR2 is YNFKEQ. CDR3 bases: TGTGCCAGCAGCCAAGATTTAGCACGGTACAATGAGCAGTTCTTC. It translates to CASSQDLARYNEQFF.

This clone appeared a single time. V and J are TRBV2 and TRBJ1-1, with D unresolved. The V gene's germline CDR1 is SNHLY and CDR2 FYNNEI. This CDR3 region has 14 residues. V lost 9 bases to trimming and J lost 4 bases, with 18 bases between them. The CDR3 loop reads CARLKRGLGTEAFF. The CDR3 DNA is TGTGCCAGGCTCAAACGAGGTCTGGGCACTGAAGCTTTCTTT.

The chain couples TRBV28 to TRBJ2-3; 11 bases fit TRBD2. Per germline, CDR1 MDHEN and CDR2 SYDVKM. The CDR3 is 18 residues long. With 7 bases clipped from V and 6 bases from J, the junction kept 18 bases outside the gene matches. Here the CDR3 DNA reads TGTGCCAGCACCAGCGCGACTAGCGGGGCTGGATGGGGGGATACGCAGTATTTT. As protein: CASTSATSGAGWGDTQYF.

The rearrangement uses TRBV23-1 and TRBJ2-3, with 9 bases aligning to TRBD2. TRBV23-1 is annotated as an ORF whose role is uncertain. V gave up 0 bases and J gave up 5 bases; unmatched junction bases: 12. The CDR3 totals 18 residues. The CDR3: CASSQSRGSGSPEDTQYF. The CDR3 bases are TGCGCCAGCAGTCAATCGAGGGGTAGCGGGAGCCCAGAAGATACGCAGTATTTT.

J is TRBJ1-1 and V is TRBV11-2, with a weak D call TRBD1 (5 bases). Per germline, CDR1 SGHAT and CDR2 FQNNGV. V lost 5 bases and J 1 base, leaving 11 bases between the germline ends. This CDR3 contains 14 residues. This chain's CDR3 is CASSVTVPNTEAFF. In DNA, the CDR3 is TGTGCCAGCAGCGTGACAGTTCCGAACACTGAAGCTTTCTTT.

The CDR3 loop is CASSQDPRGTEAFF. CDR3 DNA: TGTGCCAGCAGCCAAGATCCTCGAGGAACTGAAGCTTTCTTT. The chain has TRBV3-1 (or the pseudogene TRBV3-2) and TRBJ1-1; D ambiguous. Germline lookup yields CDR1 LGHDT and CDR2 YNNKEL (reference sequence). V shed 0 bases and J shed 5 bases, with 10 bases lying between them. This CDR3 is built from 14 residues.

The rearrangement uses TRBV4-1 and TRBJ1-3; no clear D gene. V lost 0 bases, J lost 1 base, and 4 bases lay in between. The germline V gene encodes CDR1 MGHRA and CDR2 YSYEKL. This CDR3 is built from 14 residues. DNA of the CDR3: TGCGCCAGCAGCCAAGAGGAGTCTGGAAACACCATATATTTT. Translating it yields CASSQEESGNTIYF.

The chain links TRBV3-1 (or the pseudogene TRBV3-2) to TRBJ1-6; possible D gene TRBD1, 6 bases. Trimming removed 4 bases at V and 9 bases at J, with 13 bases between. The germline V gene has CDR1 LGHDT and CDR2 YNNKEL (reference sequence). This CDR3 comprises 14 residues. The chain's CDR3 is CASSLRGGGSPLHF. The CDR3 DNA is TGTGCCAGCAGCCTGCGAGGGGGTGGTTCACCCCTCCACTTT.

The chain carries TRBV7-3 and TRBJ2-5, with D perhaps matching TRBD2 (5 bases). V lost 2 bases and J 5 bases, leaving 9 bases between the germline ends. This CDR3 region has 13 residues. Germline V gene lookup returns CDR1 SGHTA and CDR2 FQGTGA. This CDR3 is CASSLASTETQYF. DNA for the CDR3: TGTGCCAGCAGCTTAGCTAGCACGGAGACCCAGTACTTC.

The chain uses TRBV7-2 and TRBJ1-1; no firm D call. The CDR3 has 15 residues. In germline, CDR1 is SGHTA, CDR2 FQGNSA. V lost 0 bases to trimming and J lost 0 bases, with 8 bases between them. The CDR3 nucleotides read TGTGCCAGCAGCTTAGCGATTAACATGAACACTGAAGCTTTCTTT. Translation gives CASSLAINMNTEAFF.